This T cell receptor beta chain is from a study of immune cell composition in non-small cell lung cancer. Study findings and constraints: TIL tumour reactivity correlated with maximal tumour-associated clone frequency in adenocarcinoma. Tumour TCR-beta clonality was not significantly tied to smoking pack-years. Squamous carcinomas (roughly 80%) more often had tumour-associated clones >0.5% than adenocarcinomas (roughly 35%). Tumour-reactive clones were not shown to match dominant in vivo tumour clones.

Turning to this clone: Its specificity is unknown.

The normal lung sample lay at least 3 cm, and maximally far, from the tumour. V gave up 5 bases and J gave up 5 bases; unmatched junction bases: 5. The CDR3 spans 14 residues. Germline CDR1 KGHSH, CDR2 LQKENI. Some clones are missing from TCRdb's copy, which holds only in-frame ones; the method was immunoSEQ multiplex PCR. The profile shows 5,000 to 7,500 clones, about four fifths of them singletons. The sample was non-adjacent lung tissue. This chain links TRBV18 with TRBJ2-7; 11 nucleotides align to TRBD2. The TCR originated in a human donor with non-small cell lung cancer. CDR3 residues: CASSFSGGADEQYF. The DNA for the CDR3 is TGTGCCAGCTCATTTAGCGGGGGGGCTGACGAGCAGTACTTC.